This T cell receptor beta chain stems from a study of cytomegalovirus exposure and HLA in healthy donors listed by TCRdb under 2017. General notes on the study: An earlier analysis of 587 of the donors reported about 260 Gb of sequence data and 117 million unique TCR beta sequences obtained from approximately 180 million T cells. An early release covering about 600 HLA-typed donors comprised around 300 gigabases of sequencing data and around 86 million unique TCR sequences. Among the roughly 400 genotyped donors, approximately 76% belonged to the genetic ancestry cluster associated with self-reported Caucasian donors. The study was designed to test whether signatures of past pathogen exposure could be identified by cataloging public T cell receptors. The T cell repertoires of 666 subjects were profiled by immunosequencing and related to cytomegalovirus serostatus. Besides the first cohort of some 670 subjects, a separate validation cohort made up of about 120 different subjects was used. To predict cytomegalovirus infection status, the study combined high-throughput TCR immunosequencing, statistical association of individual TCRs with disease status, and machine learning. A later analysis re-examined previously published TCR beta repertoires from more than 650 donors and added high-resolution HLA genotyping to investigate patterns of TCR occurrence. In the later analysis, no new phenotypic data were used to find candidate immune exposures; instead, reliance was placed on TCR beta sequences and their occurrence across donors. An earlier analysis of fewer than 700 of the donors applied high-throughput TCR beta sequencing to assess whether each TCR beta V gene segment acted as functional or pseudogenic. Donor age, sex, ethnicity and CMV serostatus were compiled together with the repertoire data. A later genetic analysis used genome-wide SNP genotypes for about 60% of the roughly 700 donors, treating that subset as a discovery cohort. Every repertoire in the discovery cohort had been generated on one and the same sequencing platform. HLA typing covered class I and class II loci at four-digit resolution. The number of donors typed differed by locus, with roughly 620-640 for A, B, C, DRB1 and DQB1, around 560 for DQA1, 600 to 610 for DPA1, and approximately 470 for DPB1. Four or five DR-DQ haplotypes were treated as single units for association and clustering because of strong linkage in the cohort. Across approximately 400 genotyped donors of the cohort, an average of roughly 250,000 unique TCR beta nucleotide sequences per donor were sequenced, and roughly a sixth of those sequences were non-productive. Study-level results and caveats: In vitro tests confirmed that a few of the cytomegalovirus-associated TCR beta chains recognize cytomegalovirus antigens. Sequencing depth was assumed to be roughly uniform across donors in the presence/absence analyses, though that assumption may not hold. Most CMV-associated TCR beta chains appeared to be HLA-restricted in a later analysis, and the HLA associations seemed to be driven largely by CMV exposure. In the study, around 150 TCR beta chains were listed as associated with cytomegalovirus. In a later analysis, TCR association rates were found to vary across HLA loci, with the most associated TCRs seen for DRB1 alleles and the fewest for HLA-C alleles. A cluster of highly shared sequence variants was judged likely to be a technical artifact of the sequencing pipeline. Immune exposure information for the cohort was limited to CMV serostatus. A further reported finding was that TCR beta sequences accurately predicted the HLA-A and HLA-B alleles for most subjects in the first cohort. Because HLA typing was missing for some donors at each locus, association tests included only the typed subset. Broadly in line with IMGT annotations, most TCR beta V segments showed up in productive rearrangements about 87% or about 30% of the time in an earlier analysis of 450 to 750 of the donors. Some IMGT-functional V segments, including TRBV6-2 and TRBV6-3, could not be distinguished by the 87-base-pair reads and were therefore excluded. An association between a missense DCLRE1C variant and V-gene and J-gene trimming of TCR beta chains was found in a later genetic analysis and replicated in an independent cohort. In a later genetic analysis, fewer N-insertions in productive TCRs were reported among donors in an Asian-associated ancestry cluster than the approximately 670-donor mean. The cohort was sequenced for TCR beta chains only, and without alpha or paired-chain data the features that could be detected were limited. The authors suggested that the approach could potentially be generalized to other disease states and immunological phenotypes. The earlier analysis of some 560 of the donors excluded roughly 17 rarely observed V segments, including chromosome 9 orphons, because counts were too low. A later analysis found that HLA-associated TCR beta chains were more clonally expanded and had lower generation probabilities than equally common non-associated chains. In a later analysis, about 16,000 TCR beta sequences were associated with specific HLA alleles at a false discovery rate of 0.05. Several of the top co-occurrence clusters appeared to be linked to parvovirus B19, influenza, CMV and Epstein-Barr virus, according to a later analysis. Linkage disequilibrium might explain the correlated functional status among segregating V segments, but an unknown experimental factor could not be excluded. Cytomegalovirus status was reported to be diagnosed by the classifier with high specificity and sensitivity in both the original and validation cohorts. Most TCR sequences were observed very rarely across donors, whereas some public TCRs were present in many individuals. Strong co-occurrence of HLA alleles, especially DR and DQ, made assigning TCR associations to individual alleles difficult.

The CDR3 covers 13 residues, taking in both the cysteine and the phenylalanine. The kept DNA is CDR3 alone, 39 bases in frame from the first base. The germline V gene (reference sequence) gives CDR1 as SSHAT and CDR2 as FNYEAQ. The cohort was made up of 500 to 850 healthy bone marrow donors. Cohort members were all nominally healthy when sampled, although unrecorded immune exposures were likely present. Of the 670 or so cohort members, almost 300 had positive CMV serostatus and 350 to 400 had negative CMV serostatus, and CMV serostatus was not recorded for the donor. Every donor gave a peripheral blood sample, and the peripheral blood mononuclear cells from that sample were used for TCR beta sequencing. The Qiagen DNeasy Blood Extraction Kit was used to extract genomic DNA from the blood cell samples. Library prep was done by the immunoSEQ multiplex PCR assay. For the multiplex PCR, a mixture combining 60 forward primers for TCR Vbeta segments and 13 reverse primers for TCR Jbeta segments was used. Amplification of the CDR3 region of rearranged TCR beta genes was performed with a multiplex PCR assay on genomic DNA. Amplified TCR beta libraries were sequenced as 87-base-pair reads on the Illumina HiSeq System. As for the original processing: A later analysis counted some 74 million unique TCR beta chains across the 690 or so repertoires, and some 11 million of these chains were shared by at least two donors. To remove PCR and sequencing errors, raw reads were error-corrected and collapsed into unique sequences using a nearest-neighbor algorithm that merged closely related sequences. To assign V, D and J gene segments, CDR3 sequences were aligned to IMGT reference sequences. Each retained sequence needed at least a six-nucleotide match to both a V gene segment and a J gene segment. Rearrangements were classified as productive when the CDR3 lacked stop codons and remained in frame with V and J, and all other rearrangements were classified as non-productive. CDR3 was defined by IMGT convention, running from the second conserved V-encoded cysteine to the conserved J-encoded phenylalanine. The earlier analysis of 587 of the donors excluded sequences that lacked an unambiguous match to a single V gene segment. In an earlier analysis of 450 to 700 of the donors, V segments were called functional above 56.7% productive rearrangements and were called segregating when the between-donor standard deviation exceeded 5%. A statistical classification framework was built for diagnosing cytomegalovirus status from the catalog of TCR beta chain sequences. V and J gene assignment, in a later analysis, came from comparing TCR nucleotide sequences with IMGT/GENE-DB human TR gene sequences. The TCRdist pipeline was used in a later analysis to assign CDR3 sequences and most-parsimonious VDJ recombination scenarios. In a later analysis, each TCR beta chain was defined by its CDR3 amino acid sequence together with its V-gene family, and reads lacking a unique V-gene family were excluded. To address suspected cross-contamination and a sequencing artifact, a later analysis removed approximately 600 highly shared, low-generation-probability nucleotide sequences. In a later analysis, a clonal expansion index was calculated for each public chain from normalized within-repertoire ranks of inferred template counts. In a later analysis, generation probabilities were computed using a VDJ recombination model fitted to out-of-frame rearrangements, and the results were checked against IGoR. A later analysis scored TCR-TCR, TCR-HLA and TCR-CMV co-occurrence with hypergeometric tests, applying a repertoire-size bias correction to TCR pairs. In a later analysis, false discovery rates were estimated by permuting HLA or CMV assignments 20 times. In a later analysis, co-occurring TCRs were grouped using DBSCAN, and TCRdist sequence similarity was added for clustering within HLA-allele-positive subsets. For co-occurrence clustering, repertoires with fewer than 30,000 or more than 120,000 public chains were excluded, along with a handful of repertoires with anomalous nucleotide sharing. TCRdb carries this immuneACCESS record with in-frame sequences only. Its versions omit some clonotypes, under half of them owing to an unresolved V gene in the studies checked, with the rest unexplained. V and J calls and clone size are copied from that table; D and trimming were computed from the DNA. The table for this sample lists about 140,000 clones; approximately 73% of them were counted only once. The leading ten clones occupy around an eighth of the sample.

About this clone itself: Its antigen remains undetermined. The junction differs from germline at one of its ends, possibly a read error.

The receptor's source is a human donor in good health. The chain joins TRBV7-7 to TRBJ2-7; TRBD1 agrees with 7 junctional bases. Material for sequencing was PBMCs. The CDR3 reads CASSLEGGGEQYF. Here is the DNA: TGTGCTAGCAGCTTGGAAGGGGGCGGTGAGCAGTACTTC. The full variable domain, with segments outside the CDR3 supplied by the reference TRBV7-7 and TRBJ2-7 proteins, appears as GAGVSQSPRYKVTKRGQDVTLRCDPISSHATLYWYQQALGQGPEFLTYFNYEAQPDKSGLPSDRFSAERPEGSISTLTIQRTEQRDSAMYRCASSLEGGGEQYFGPGTRLTVT.